The 13 T cell receptor beta chains in this list originate from one sample, sequenced in a study of prognosis after radiotherapy for stage I lung cancer. Starting from genomic DNA, TCR beta CDR3 was amplified through two-round multiplex PCR. Gene-specific TRBV and TRBJ primers were used in PCR round one. TCRdb recomputed calls from the multiplex PCR reads with MiXCR, one row per CDR3 protein. This table has some 16,000 distinct CDR3 sequences, 29% appearing once. The specimen was PBMCs, collected before or after stereotactic body radiation therapy (not recorded which). The receptors come from a donor over 45 with non-small cell lung cancer.

As for this clonotype: The junction shows a germline mismatch at one end, possibly a read error. The V gene is TRBV5-1, the J gene TRBJ2-3; D may be TRBD2 (6 bases). This CDR3 spans 14 amino acids. Germline-derived CDR1 and CDR2 are SGHRS and YFSETQ. This CDR3 is CAGSHRAGTDTKYF. DNA of the CDR3: TGCGCCGGCAGCCACCGAGCGGGTACAGATACGAAGTATTTT.

This clonotype has at least ten counts. This sequence joins TRBV19 and TRBJ1-1, with 7 bases aligning to TRBD1. The V segment lost 3 bases and the J segment 3 bases; nucleotides outside the gene matches: 10. This CDR3 has 16 amino acids. Germline V CDR1 and CDR2: LNHDA, SQIVND (reference sequence). Here the CDR3 reads CASSMDRTRRHTEAFF. The CDR3 coding sequence is TGTGCCAGTAGTATGGACAGGACCAGGAGGCACACTGAAGCTTTCTTT. Full variable domain (rest looked up from reference TRBV19 and TRBJ1-1): DGGITQSPKYLFRKEGQNVTLSCEQNLNHDAMYWYRQDPGQGLRLIYYSQIVNDFQKGDIAEGYSVSREKKESFPLTVTSAQKNPTAFYLCASSMDRTRRHTEAFFGQGTRLTVV.

There are many counts of this clonotype. This chain links TRBV10-2 with TRBJ2-7; TRBD2 matches at 14 bases. Per the germline V gene, CDR1 is WSHSY and CDR2 is SAAADI. This CDR3 region has 13 residues. V shed 7 bases and J 9 bases; nucleotides not matched to a gene: 5. The CDR3 coding sequence is TGCGCCAGCACCACCGGGACTAGCGGGAGGCAGTACTTC. This sequence encodes CASTTGTSGRQYF.

The chain has TRBV6-5 and TRBJ2-1, with a possible D match to TRBD2 (5 bases). With 0 bases removed from V and 6 bases from J, the gap between germline ends came to 18 bases. This CDR3 has 17 amino acids. Germline values: CDR1 MNHEY, CDR2 SVGAGI. CDR3 sequence: CASSYSITAVVPNEQFF. The CDR3 nucleotides read TGTGCCAGCAGTTACTCTATTACAGCGGTAGTCCCCAATGAGCAGTTCTTC.

This clonotype was seen ten or more times. The V call is TRBV5-1, the J call TRBJ1-1; D call uncertain. V was cut by 0 bases and J by 7 bases, with 13 bases left in between. The CDR3 length is 14 residues. Germline CDR1 and CDR2: SGHRS and YFSETQ. CDR3 coding DNA: TGCGCCAGCAGCTTGGATATCGCTGGGGATGAAGCTTTCTTT. This translates into CASSLDIAGDEAFF.

As regards this clonotype: A single base is all that separates this from a far larger clone, so a read error is likely. The chain has TRBV7-2 and TRBJ2-3, with a weak D call TRBD2 (6 bases). Trimming stripped 5 bases from V and 5 bases from J, with 17 bases between. Germline assignment: CDR1 SGHTA and CDR2 FQGNSA. The CDR3 loop spans 15 amino acids. The CDR3: CASSADPGRRDTQYF. Here the CDR3 DNA reads TGTGCCAGCAGCGCTGACCCAGGGAGGCGAGATACGCAGTATTTT.

CDR3 nucleotides: TGCAGTGCTAGCTTGCGGGACACTGAAGCTTTCTTT. Translated, it gives CSASLRDTEAFF. J is TRBJ1-1 and V is TRBV20-1; D gene ambiguous. Trimming stripped 3 bases from V and 3 bases from J, with 8 bases between. This CDR3 has 12 residues. From germline, CDR1 is DFQATT and CDR2 SNEGSKA (reference sequence).

With regard to this clonotype: Compared with germline, one end of the junction differs, possibly owing to a read error. The chain employs TRBV7-6 and TRBJ2-2; D is unresolved. The CDR3 spans 15 residues. Germline-derived CDR1 and CDR2 are SGHVS and FNYEAQ. The CDR3 region has the DNA TGTGCCAGCAGCTTATCCACGTGGAACACCGGCGAGCTGTTTTTT. Residues: CASSLSTWNTGELFF.

This clonotype was picked up one time. Since a far larger clone is one base different, this is likely a read error. This chain uses TRBV6-4 with TRBJ2-7, with 7 nucleotides matching TRBD1. The CDR3 has 14 amino acids. V was pared by 6 bases and J by 3 bases, with 8 bases of the junction left unmatched. Germline CDR1 reads MRHNA; CDR2 reads SNTAGT. The CDR3 nucleotides are TGTGCCAGCAGGAGTTCGACAGGGAGCTACGAGCAGTACTTC. This sequence encodes CASRSSTGSYEQYF.

This clonotype is medium-sized by share. This sequence joins TRBV2 and TRBJ2-7; maybe TRBD1 (6 bases). The CDR3 runs to 15 residues. Germline V lookup: CDR1 SNHLY, CDR2 FYNNEI. V lost 6 bases to trimming and J lost 3 bases, with 18 bases between them. In nucleotides, the CDR3 is TGTGCCAGCAGGTTTACAGGGTCCCTGCTCTACGAGCAGTACTTC. Its protein is CASRFTGSLLYEQYF.

This clonotype was recorded at least ten times. The V gene is TRBV30, the J gene TRBJ1-3, with D unresolved. With 2 bases removed from V and 4 bases from J, the gap between germline ends came to 6 bases. CDR3 size: 12 residues. Germline assignment: CDR1 GTSNPN and CDR2 SVGIG (reference sequence). In DNA form, the CDR3 reads TGTGCCTGGAGTAAACAGGGAAACACCATATATTTT. Its translation is CAWSKQGNTIYF.

This clonotype was detected many times. This chain joins TRBV7-6 and TRBJ1-5, with TRBD1 matching 10 bases. This CDR3 has 16 amino acids. Germline V CDR1 and CDR2: SGHVS, FNYEAQ. V shed 5 bases and J 5 bases; nucleotides not matched to a gene: 9. CDR3 bases: TGTGCCAGCAGCCTCTTCCCCGGGACAGGGGATCAGCCCCAGCATTTT. Translating it yields CASSLFPGTGDQPQHF.

This clonotype is judged medium-sized. The chain uses TRBV5-1 and TRBJ2-3, with TRBD2 identical over 7 bases. After removal of 0 bases from V and 2 bases from J, the junction contained 6 bases not matched to a gene. This CDR3 region has 16 residues. Per germline, CDR1 SGHRS and CDR2 YFSETQ. The CDR3 here is CASSLVGTKITDTQYF. CDR3 in DNA: TGCGCCAGCAGCTTGGTTGGGACTAAAATCACAGATACGCAGTATTTT.